Listed below are T cell receptor beta chains from one sample, sequenced in a study of graft-versus-host responses after intestinal transplantation. TCRdb keeps only in-frame clones here, not all; method: immunoSEQ multiplex PCR. This table holds about 83,000 clones, approximately 88% found once. Antigen specificity for these receptors is unknown. The source was unstimulated CD4+ T cells sorted from spleen or lymph node cells, collected before intestinal transplant. The receptors here all came from a human donor who received an intestinal transplant. Each CDR3 is given with its conserved first and last residue. The D gene is left open where the match is weak. Clone size is shown for a subset of rows, as once, few, many or a class of expanded clone.

J gene: TRBJ1-1
V gene: TRBV14
clone size: .
D gene: .
CDR3 DNA: TGTGCCAGCAGCCGATACTCGACAGGCCTAGGGGACACTGAAGCTTTCTTT
CDR3 protein: CASSRYSTGLGDTEAFF

J gene: TRBJ1-4
V gene: TRBV5-4
clone size: once
D gene: TRBD1
CDR3 DNA: TGTGCCAGCAGCTCGCGGACAGGCACTAATGAAAAACTGTTTTTT
CDR3 protein: CASSSRTGTNEKLFF

J gene: TRBJ1-2
V gene: TRBV6-5
clone size: .
D gene: .
CDR3 DNA: TGTGCCAGCAGCCGCGGCCTATCTACCTATGGCTACACCTTC
CDR3 protein: CASSRGLSTYGYTF

J gene: TRBJ2-6
V gene: TRBV19
clone size: .
D gene: TRBD1
CDR3 DNA: TGTGCCAGTGGGCCAAGGGGGCTCTGGGCCAACGTCCTGACTTTC
CDR3 protein: CASGPRGLWANVLTF

J gene: TRBJ2-7
V gene: TRBV11-2
clone size: .
D gene: .
CDR3 DNA: TGTGCCAGCAGCTCCACTCAGGGGCCCTACGAGCAGTACTTC
CDR3 protein: CASSSTQGPYEQYF

J gene: TRBJ2-1
V gene: TRBV28
clone size: .
D gene: TRBD2
CDR3 DNA: TGTGCCAGCAGTTTGGATGGACTAGCGGGAGTCCAGTTCTTC
CDR3 protein: CASSLDGLAGVQFF

J gene: TRBJ2-3
V gene: TRBV5-1
clone size: once
D gene: TRBD2
CDR3 DNA: TGCGCCAGCAGCCCCGGACTAGCGGAACTTGCAGATACGCAGTATTTT
CDR3 protein: CASSPGLAELADTQYF

J gene: TRBJ1-1
V gene: TRBV6-1
clone size: .
D gene: TRBD1
CDR3 DNA: TGTGCCAGCAGCGCCGGGACAGCCAACACTGAAGCTTTCTTT
CDR3 protein: CASSAGTANTEAFF

J gene: TRBJ2-7
V gene: TRBV5-1
clone size: once
D gene: TRBD2
CDR3 DNA: TGCGCCAGCAGCTCTAGCGGGATTGCCTCGGGCGAGCAGTACTTC
CDR3 protein: CASSSSGIASGEQYF

J gene: TRBJ1-4
V gene: TRBV25-1
clone size: .
D gene: .
CDR3 DNA: TGTGCCAGCAGTGAAGGGGGGGGGCCGTATGAAAAACTGTTTTTT
CDR3 protein: CASSEGGGPYEKLFF

J gene: TRBJ1-2
V gene: TRBV5-6
clone size: .
D gene: TRBD1
CDR3 DNA: TGTGCCAGCAGCTTGATGGACAGGGCGCTCTATGGCTACACCTTC
CDR3 protein: CASSLMDRALYGYTF

J gene: TRBJ1-6
V gene: TRBV12-1
clone size: .
D gene: .
CDR3 DNA: TGTGCCAGCGCCCACAGGGACCGCTCTACCTCCTATAATTCACCCCTCCACTTT
CDR3 protein: CASAHRDRSTSYNSPLHF

J gene: TRBJ1-2
V gene: TRBV27
clone size: .
D gene: .
CDR3 DNA: TGTGCCAGCTGTCAAACCGGGACAACGGGCTACACCTTC
CDR3 protein: CASCQTGTTGYTF

J gene: TRBJ2-6
V gene: TRBV5-6
clone size: .
D gene: .
CDR3 DNA: TGTGCCAGCAGCCCTTGGGCGACCCCCTCTGGGGCCAACGTCCTGACTTTC
CDR3 protein: CASSPWATPSGANVLTF

J gene: TRBJ2-2
V gene: TRBV28
clone size: .
D gene: .
CDR3 DNA: TGTGCCAGCAGGAATCAGGACACAAACACCGGGGAGCTGTTTTTT
CDR3 protein: CASRNQDTNTGELFF

J gene: TRBJ2-7
V gene: TRBV6-5
clone size: .
D gene: .
CDR3 DNA: TGTGCCAGCAGTCCCCGGGAGAGCATGAACTACGAGCAGTACTTC
CDR3 protein: CASSPRESMNYEQYF

J gene: TRBJ2-5
V gene: TRBV18
clone size: .
D gene: TRBD1
CDR3 DNA: TGTGCCAGCTCACCTAAGCCAGCACAGGGGGTGGCAGAGACCCAGTACTTC
CDR3 protein: CASSPKPAQGVAETQYF

J gene: TRBJ2-7
V gene: TRBV18
clone size: .
D gene: TRBD1
CDR3 DNA: TGTGCCAGCTCACCGTGGACAGGGGGCGAGCAGTACTTC
CDR3 protein: CASSPWTGGEQYF

J gene: TRBJ2-7
V gene: TRBV10-1
clone size: .
D gene: TRBD2
CDR3 DNA: TGCGCCAGCATCCCCGGGAGGGCCTACGAGCAGTACTTC
CDR3 protein: CASIPGRAYEQYF

J gene: TRBJ2-7
V gene: TRBV6-1
clone size: .
D gene: .
CDR3 DNA: TGTGCCAGCAGTGAAGGCGGGGCCCCCTACGAGCAGTACTTC
CDR3 protein: CASSEGGAPYEQYF

J gene: TRBJ2-3
V gene: TRBV6-5
clone size: .
D gene: .
CDR3 DNA: TGTGCCAGCAGTCCGCGGGCAGATACGCAGTATTTT
CDR3 protein: CASSPRADTQYF

J gene: TRBJ2-3
V gene: TRBV28
clone size: once
D gene: TRBD2
CDR3 DNA: TGTGCCAGCAGTTTTCGTGGCGGGAGGGTCCCCACAGATACGCAGTATTTT
CDR3 protein: CASSFRGGRVPTDTQYF

J gene: TRBJ1-6
V gene: TRBV11-2
clone size: .
D gene: .
CDR3 DNA: TGTGCCAGCAGCCCACTCGGGACAAATTCACCCCTCCACTTT
CDR3 protein: CASSPLGTNSPLHF

J gene: TRBJ1-1
V gene: TRBV7-3
clone size: .
D gene: .
CDR3 DNA: TGTGCCAGCAGCTCAAGTACGGACACTGAAGCTTTCTTT
CDR3 protein: CASSSSTDTEAFF

J gene: TRBJ2-5
V gene: TRBV10-3
clone size: .
D gene: .
CDR3 DNA: TGTGCCATCAGTGAGGCGGGGTGGGAGACCCAGTACTTC
CDR3 protein: CAISEAGWETQYF

J gene: TRBJ2-2
V gene: TRBV2
clone size: .
D gene: TRBD1
CDR3 DNA: TGTGCCAGCAGTGGGGACAGGGGGAACACCGGGGAGCTGTTTTTT
CDR3 protein: CASSGDRGNTGELFF

J gene: TRBJ2-3
V gene: TRBV5-1
clone size: .
D gene: TRBD2
CDR3 DNA: TGCGCCAGCAGCTTGTGGGGACTAGCGGGGGACACAGATACGCAGTATTTT
CDR3 protein: CASSLWGLAGDTDTQYF

J gene: TRBJ2-6
V gene: TRBV6-1
clone size: .
D gene: .
CDR3 DNA: TGTGCCAGCAGCCCCCGGGGATACGGGGCCAACGTCCTGACTTTC
CDR3 protein: CASSPRGYGANVLTF

J gene: TRBJ2-6
V gene: TRBV18
clone size: few
D gene: .
CDR3 DNA: TGTGCCAGCTCACCGAGATCGGGACAATTCTCTGGGGCCAACGTCCTGACTTTC
CDR3 protein: CASSPRSGQFSGANVLTF

J gene: TRBJ2-3
V gene: TRBV4-2
clone size: .
D gene: TRBD2
CDR3 DNA: TGTGCCAGCAGCCAAGAGGCCGGGGGGGCCCTCGCTACGCAGTATTTT
CDR3 protein: CASSQEAGGALATQYF

J gene: TRBJ2-1
V gene: TRBV11-1
clone size: .
D gene: .
CDR3 DNA: TGTGCCAGCAGCTCAAGGACTCGCTCCTACCTATACAATGAGCAGTTCTTC
CDR3 protein: CASSSRTRSYLYNEQFF

J gene: TRBJ2-1
V gene: TRBV29-1
clone size: .
D gene: .
CDR3 DNA: TGCAGCGTGGGGGTCGGTAGCGGAAAGGGGAATGAGCAGTTCTTC
CDR3 protein: CSVGVGSGKGNEQFF

J gene: TRBJ2-5
V gene: TRBV27
clone size: .
D gene: .
CDR3 DNA: TGTGCCAGCAGTTTATCATGGAGAGGCGCGCAAGAGACCCAGTACTTC
CDR3 protein: CASSLSWRGAQETQYF

J gene: TRBJ1-4
V gene: TRBV7-2
clone size: .
D gene: TRBD1
CDR3 DNA: TGTGCCAGCAGCTTAGAAAGGGGGCGAGGGGAAAAACTGTTTTTT
CDR3 protein: CASSLERGRGEKLFF

J gene: TRBJ2-5
V gene: TRBV19
clone size: .
D gene: .
CDR3 DNA: TGTGCCAGTAGGGGCCGACACCAAGAGACCCAGTACTTC
CDR3 protein: CASRGRHQETQYF

J gene: TRBJ1-3
V gene: TRBV7-6
clone size: once
D gene: TRBD1
CDR3 DNA: TGTGCCAGCAGCTTAGGAGGGACAGGGGTGAGAAACACCATATATTTT
CDR3 protein: CASSLGGTGVRNTIYF

J gene: TRBJ1-1
V gene: TRBV4-1
clone size: .
D gene: TRBD1
CDR3 DNA: TGCGCCAGCAGCCAAGATAGGGACAGGGGAGGATCGGACACTGAAGCTTTCTTT
CDR3 protein: CASSQDRDRGGSDTEAFF